A selection of T cell receptor beta chains follows, all from one sample in a study of shared clonotypes between healthy human individuals. Sequenced by immunoSEQ multiplex PCR; TCRdb stores in-frame clones only, minus some. The sample has about 590,000 clones, 95% to 96% seen once. Sequenced input: naive CD8+ T cells sorted from blood. Source of these receptors: a woman in her twenties or thirties in good health. The CDR3 runs from the conserved cysteine through the conserved F or W. The D gene is left open where the match is weak. Where a row states a size, it is once, few, many or the class of an expanded clone; other rows omit it.

TRBV15	16	TRBJ2-3	.	.	CATSREGELGTDTQYF	TGTGCCACCAGCAGAGAGGGGGAGTTGGGCACAGATACGCAGTATTTT
TRBV11-2	19	TRBJ2-7	TRBD1	.	CASSPKRHRPGQHSYEQYF	TGTGCCAGCAGCCCCAAACGTCACCGGCCGGGACAGCACTCCTACGAGCAGTACTTC
TRBV7-6	15	TRBJ2-1	.	.	CASSADRSSYNEQFF	TGTGCCAGCAGCGCAGACAGGAGCTCCTACAATGAGCAGTTCTTC
TRBV7-8	15	TRBJ2-7	.	.	CASSLAASRNYEQYF	TGTGCCAGCAGCTTAGCGGCTAGCAGAAACTACGAGCAGTACTTC
TRBV2	20	TRBJ2-1	.	.	CASSEAFRGGQGGSYNEQFF	TGTGCCAGCAGTGAAGCTTTCCGAGGAGGCCAGGGGGGCTCCTACAATGAGCAGTTCTTC
TRBV2	14	TRBJ1-4	.	.	CASSEYATNEKLFF	TGTGCCAGCAGTGAATATGCAACTAATGAAAAACTGTTTTTT
TRBV15	14	TRBJ2-5	.	.	CATSRGFLGETQYF	TGTGCCACCAGCAGAGGTTTCCTCGGTGAGACCCAGTACTTC
TRBV27	14	TRBJ2-3	TRBD2	.	CASTTSGGADTQYF	TGTGCCAGCACGACGTCGGGGGGAGCAGATACGCAGTATTTT
TRBV27	14	TRBJ2-7	.	.	CASSLVPSDYEQYF	TGTGCCAGCAGTTTAGTCCCGAGTGACTACGAGCAGTACTTC
TRBV11-3	18	TRBJ2-2	TRBD2	.	CASSATGRLAGGPGELFF	TGTGCCAGCAGCGCGACAGGTCGCCTTGCGGGAGGCCCCGGGGAGCTGTTTTTT
TRBV19	15	TRBJ2-1	TRBD2	.	CASSRQGLALDEQFF	TGTGCCAGTAGTAGACAGGGACTAGCGTTGGATGAGCAGTTCTTC
TRBV19	13	TRBJ2-7	.	.	CASSPQIYYEQYF	TGTGCCAGTAGTCCCCAGATATACTACGAGCAGTACTTC
TRBV6-5	15	TRBJ2-3	.	.	CASSYGGGTTDTQYF	TGTGCCAGCAGTTACGGAGGCGGGACGACAGATACGCAGTATTTT
TRBV15	14	TRBJ1-1	.	.	CATKIDRMNTEAFF	TGTGCCACCAAGATAGACAGGATGAACACTGAAGCTTTCTTT
TRBV27	17	TRBJ1-4	.	.	CASSLSGQGNFREKLFF	TGTGCCAGCAGTTTATCGGGGCAGGGTAATTTTCGTGAAAAACTGTTTTTT
TRBV6-5	12	TRBJ2-1	.	.	CASSYSGNEQFF	TGTGCCAGCAGTTACTCGGGGAATGAGCAGTTCTTC
TRBV6-1	17	TRBJ2-1	.	.	CASSEVGDFSSYNEQFF	TGTGCCAGCAGTGAAGTCGGGGATTTTAGCTCCTACAATGAGCAGTTCTTC
TRBV29-1	15	TRBJ2-2	.	.	CSVEFRHANTGELFF	TGCAGCGTTGAATTTAGACACGCCAACACCGGGGAGCTGTTTTTT
TRBV7-9	16	TRBJ1-2	.	.	CASEEQARVPNYGYTF	TGTGCCAGCGAGGAGCAGGCAAGAGTCCCTAACTATGGCTACACCTTC
TRBV28	17	TRBJ2-1	TRBD2	.	CASSSPIASGIYNEQFF	TGTGCCAGCAGTTCCCCGATCGCTAGCGGGATCTACAATGAGCAGTTCTTC
TRBV13	14	TRBJ1-2	TRBD1	.	CASSYLDRGYGYTF	TGTGCCAGCAGCTACTTGGACAGGGGTTATGGCTACACCTTC
TRBV19	13	TRBJ2-1	.	.	CASTPRGYNEQFF	TGTGCCAGTACCCCCCGGGGGTACAATGAGCAGTTCTTC
TRBV28	16	TRBJ2-2	TRBD2	.	CASSPPRGGDTGELFF	TGTGCCAGCAGTCCCCCCCGCGGGGGGGACACCGGGGAGCTGTTTTTT
TRBV7-9	15	TRBJ1-2	.	.	CASSLDRSSNYGYTF	TGTGCCAGCAGCTTAGACCGGAGTTCGAACTATGGCTACACCTTC
TRBV7-9	15	TRBJ1-1	.	.	CASSPGLGGNTEAFF	TGTGCCAGCAGCCCGGGGCTCGGGGGGAACACTGAAGCTTTCTTT
TRBV28	11	TRBJ2-7	.	.	CASSWDYEQYF	TGTGCCAGCAGTTGGGACTACGAGCAGTACTTC
TRBV5-5	17	TRBJ2-2	.	.	CASTPRALRDYTGELFF	TGTGCCAGCACCCCCCGGGCCTTGAGGGATTACACCGGGGAGCTGTTTTTT
TRBV11-2	15	TRBJ2-5	TRBD2	.	CASRWAPREQETQYF	TGTGCCAGCAGGTGGGCCCCGCGGGAGCAAGAGACCCAGTACTTC
TRBV27	16	TRBJ1-1	TRBD1	.	CASGRTGGFGYTEAFF	TGTGCCAGCGGCCGGACAGGGGGCTTTGGTTACACTGAAGCTTTCTTT
TRBV5-1	18	TRBJ1-5	TRBD1	.	CASSLVPRDRVGNQPQHF	TGCGCCAGCAGCTTGGTACCCCGGGACAGGGTTGGCAATCAGCCCCAGCATTTT
TRBV5-1	14	TRBJ2-1	.	once	CASSLEGDGNEQFF	TGCGCCAGCAGCTTGGAGGGGGATGGCAATGAGCAGTTCTTC
TRBV5-1	16	TRBJ2-3	.	.	CASSLDGGHGTDTQYF	TGCGCCAGCAGCTTGGATGGGGGGCACGGGACAGATACGCAGTATTTT
TRBV21-1	12	TRBJ2-7	.	.	CAKDSNSYEQYF	TGTGCCAAAGACTCGAACTCCTACGAGCAGTACTTC
TRBV2	15	TRBJ2-3	.	.	CASRYGSASTDTQYF	TGTGCCAGCCGTTACGGTAGCGCTAGCACAGATACGCAGTATTTT
TRBV15	12	TRBJ2-7	.	.	CATSTGFGEQYF	TGTGCCACCAGCACAGGGTTCGGGGAGCAGTACTTC
TRBV30	13	TRBJ2-7	.	.	CAWSMTQGGEQYF	TGTGCCTGGAGTATGACACAGGGTGGCGAGCAGTACTTC
TRBV28	15	TRBJ2-5	TRBD2	.	CASGLAGAVEETQYF	TGTGCCAGTGGACTAGCGGGAGCGGTGGAAGAGACCCAGTACTTC